The TCR beta chain described here comes from a study of response to subunit inactivated influenza vaccine. A few counts support this clonotype. Its specificity is not known. Via MiXCR, TCRdb re-called the RT-PCR reads, giving one row per CDR3 protein. The data contain around 710,000 distinct CDR3 sequences, about 15% of them singletons. Study outcomes and limitations: The authors suggested that few new T cells are recruited per seasonal influenza vaccination.

Specimen: PBMCs from blood, collected approximately 15 days before vaccination. This sequence originates from a man aged 45-60 years who received an inactivated influenza vaccine.

Here the CDR3 reads CASSLPPTGVRYEQYF. The CDR3 nucleotides are TGTGCCAGCAGCTTACCCCCGACAGGGGTTAGGTACGAGCAGTACTTC. V is TRBV7-8 and J is TRBJ2-7, with 8 bases aligning to TRBD1. V dropped 2 bases and J dropped 4; count of bases not matched to a gene: 10. Germline CDR1 is SGHVS and CDR2 is FQNEAQ. The CDR3 consists of 16 residues.